This T cell receptor (beta chain) was sequenced for a study of OX40 agonist ivuxolimab in advanced cancers. V was cut by 3 bases and J by 3 bases, with 10 bases left in between. There are 13 residues in the CDR3. The germline V gene encodes CDR1 SGDLS and CDR2 YYNGEE. Generated by immunoSEQ multiplex PCR, the TCRdb table keeps only in-frame clones and is missing some. The sample has over 45,000 clones, about four fifths seen once. This clone showed up just a few times. This receptor was taken from an adult with an advanced solid tumor such as melanoma, head and neck, liver or kidney cancer. The chain joins TRBV9 to TRBJ2-7, with D possibly TRBD1 on 6 matching bases. Sequenced material: CD4+ or CD8+ T cells sorted from blood, taken in a trial of the OX40 agonist ivuxolimab. CDR3 in amino acids: CASSGRDNYEQYF. In DNA, the CDR3 is TGTGCCAGCAGCGGCCGGGACAACTACGAGCAGTACTTC.